Listed below are T cell receptor beta chains from one sample, sequenced in a study of metastatic and nonmetastatic thyroid tumors. From the PCR reads, TCRdb re-called clones with MiXCR. The table includes tens of thousands of clones, roughly 17% detected once. Sequences were obtained from blood. These TCRs come from a male donor with papillary thyroid cancer or a benign thyroid nodule (not recorded which). Some clones in this sample may be carry-over from other donors' samples. CDR3s include the opening cysteine and the closing phenylalanine or tryptophan. The D gene is left open where the match is weak. Clone size appears in some rows only: once, few, many, or a class for an expanded clone.

>TRBJ1-1|TRBV7-9|NA|NA|14
TGTGCCAGCAGCTTAGTGGTGGGGGGAACTGAAGCTTTCTTT
CASSLVVGGTEAFF
>TRBJ1-2|TRBV12-3/TRBV12-4|many|NA|15
TGTGCCAGCAGCCGCGTCATAGGGGCCCGGGATGGCTACACCTTC
CASSRVIGARDGYTF
>TRBJ2-2|TRBV27|NA|NA|15
TGTGCCAGCCGAACGACCAGCGGTGTTACCTGGGAGCTGTTTTTT
CASRTTSGVTWELFF
>TRBJ2-1|TRBV20-1|many|NA|17
TGCAGTGCTAGAGATCGTGTAAGCTACCGATCCTACAATGAGCAGTTCTTC
CSARDRVSYRSYNEQFF
>TRBJ2-1|TRBV12-3/TRBV12-4|few|NA|13
TGTGCCAGCAGTTTAGGCGGATACAATGAGCAGTTCTTC
CASSLGGYNEQFF
>TRBJ1-3|TRBV6-1|few|TRBD1|18
TGTGCCAGCATTGAATTTTGGCAGGGGGCTTCATCTGGAAACACCATATATTTT
CASIEFWQGASSGNTIYF
>TRBJ2-7|TRBV15|many|TRBD1|15
TGTGCCACCAGCAAAGAAGACAGGGCCGAGTACGAGCAGTACTTC
CATSKEDRAEYEQYF
>TRBJ2-7|TRBV4-1|many|NA|16
TGCGCCAGCAGCCAAGATTCTACGTCTAGCTCCTACGAGCAGTACTTC
CASSQDSTSSSYEQYF
>TRBJ2-2|TRBV10-1|many|NA|13
TGCGCCAGCAGGATGGCGGAGACCGGGGAGCTGTTTTTT
CASRMAETGELFF
>TRBJ2-1|TRBV19|many|NA|14
TGTGCCAGTAGTCCCCCCGGGAATGTGGATGAGCAGTTCTTC
CASSPPGNVDEQFF
>TRBJ2-7|TRBV29-1|many|TRBD1|15
TGCAGCGTAAACCCCGGGACAGGGGGCTCCTACGAGCAGTACTTC
CSVNPGTGGSYEQYF
>TRBJ2-5|TRBV6-9|few|NA|11
TGTGCCAGCAGTAGTCGAGGTACCCAGTACTTC
CASSSRGTQYF
>TRBJ1-2|TRBV3-1|NA|TRBD1|17
TGTGCCAGCAGCCAAGGGACAGGGGGCGCGCGGTCCTATGGCTACACCTTC
CASSQGTGGARSYGYTF
>TRBJ1-2|TRBV6-1|many|TRBD1|14
TGTGCCAGCGAGTCAGGGGGGCCTATTGGTGGCTACACCTTC
CASESGGPIGGYTF
>TRBJ2-5|TRBV5-5|many|TRBD2|12
TGTGCCAGCAGACTAGCGGTTGAGACCCAGTACTTC
CASRLAVETQYF
>TRBJ1-1|TRBV4-1|NA|NA|15
TGCGCCAGCAGCCAAGGGACACGGCTCAACACTGAAGCCTTCTTT
CASSQGTRLNTEAFF
>TRBJ2-2|TRBV12-3/TRBV12-4|many|NA|13
TGTGCCAGCAGCCCCCGGGGCACCGGGGAGCTGTTTTTT
CASSPRGTGELFF
>TRBJ2-7|TRBV20-1|many|TRBD1|15
TGCAGTGCTAGGGGGGTCGGGACAGGTGACTACGAGCAGTACTTC
CSARGVGTGDYEQYF
>TRBJ2-5|TRBV5-1|NA|NA|14
TGCGCCAGCAGCACCGGGAAGGGGGGGGAGACCCAGTACTTC
CASSTGKGGETQYF
>TRBJ2-7|TRBV19|medium-sized|NA|14
TGTGCCAGTAGTATAGCGGGAGAGGTAAGCGAGCAGTACTTC
CASSIAGEVSEQYF
>TRBJ2-2|TRBV6-5|many|NA|12
TGTGCCAGCAGTTACAGTACCGGGGAGCTGTTTTTT
CASSYSTGELFF
>TRBJ2-7|TRBV18|many|TRBD2|14
TGTGCCAGCCACGAGGGGACTAGGGGTCTCGAGCAGTACTTC
CASHEGTRGLEQYF
>TRBJ2-2|TRBV29-1|many|TRBD1|16
TGCAGCGTTGGGGGCGCAGGGGGCGTCGGCACCGGGGAGCTGTTTTTT
CSVGGAGGVGTGELFF
>TRBJ2-4|TRBV10-2|few|TRBD2|14
TGCGCCAGCAGACTAGCGGGGGGTAAAAACATTCAGTACTTC
CASRLAGGKNIQYF
>TRBJ1-5|TRBV5-4|NA|NA|13
TGTGCCAGCAGCTCGGGTTACAATCAGCCCCAGCATTTT
CASSSGYNQPQHF